Listed here is a single T cell receptor beta chain. J was trimmed by 6 bases and V by 5 bases; bases with no gene match: 9. The CDR3 consists of 14 residues. Per germline, CDR1 SGHVS and CDR2 FQNEAQ. This sample is drawn from a study of blood T cell repertoires in COVID-19. Turning to the study itself: Nucleic acid was either cDNA or gDNA, and it came from T cells, B-cell-depleted T cells, or PBMCs.

As processed by the authors: Reference gene primers were amplified, and this amplification served to estimate nucleated cell counts. TCRdb's copy holds only in-frame clones and misses some; the assay was immunoSEQ multiplex PCR. V, J and clone size are those of that table, while D and trimming were read from the DNA. This sample has some 97,000 clones, with about 86% found just once. Specimen: peripheral blood. The chain uses TRBV7-8 and TRBJ2-7; 8 bases match TRBD1. This TCR derives from a human donor in a cohort sampled during active COVID-19. Here the CDR3 reads CASSHRDRSSEQYF. CDR3 DNA sequence: TGTGCCAGCAGCCACCGGGACAGGTCTTCCGAGCAGTACTTC.